The following is a T cell receptor (beta chain) sequence with its context. Germline values: CDR1 LNHDA, CDR2 SQIVND (reference sequence). The CDR3 extends over 15 amino acids. The second PCR ran about 6 to 11 cycles with a sample-barcoded 5' primer and J-beta primers. TCRdb called the 5' RACE reads again in MiXCR, with one record for every CDR3 protein. Seen here are more than 550,000 distinct CDR3 sequences, about 20% observed once, and the top ten hold about 22%. These data are taken from a study of blood T cells in healthy people across ages. The V call is TRBV19, the J call TRBJ2-5, with D maybe TRBD2 (5 bases). The J call may not be correct, given that the DNA end is closer to TRBJ2-1. This TCR derives from a man in his sixties or seventies in good health. The specimen was blood. The CDR3 is CASRSAPGGAHEQFF. The CDR3 DNA sequence: TGTGCCAGTAGGAGCGCCCCAGGAGGTGCCCATGAGCAGTTCTTC.